Listed below are T cell receptor beta chains from one sample, sequenced in a study of cytomegalovirus exposure and HLA in healthy donors. This table comes from immunoSEQ multiplex PCR, and its TCRdb copy is limited to in-frame clones, with some not included. The table lists about 140,000 clones, about 80% of them singletons. Sequences were obtained from PBMCs. These receptors came from a man aged 35 to 55 in good health and CMV-seropositive. CDR3s include the opening cysteine and the closing phenylalanine or tryptophan. Each record gives: D gene, V gene, clone size, J gene, CDR3 DNA, CDR3 protein. A D gene is named only where the DNA matches it firmly. Size tells how often a clone was seen (once, few, many) or the class of an expanded clone, and some rows leave it out.

TRBD1	TRBV18	-	TRBJ2-5	TGTGCCAGCTCACCCACGGACAGGGGCCAAGAGACCCAGTACTTC	CASSPTDRGQETQYF
TRBD2	TRBV10-3	once	TRBJ2-5	TGTGCCACCGCCAGACTAGCGGGCCTAGGGGAGCAGTACTTC	CATARLAGLGEQYF
TRBD2	TRBV5-1	-	TRBJ2-7	TGCGCCAGCAGCCAGTGGGAGGGTTGGTACGAGCAGTACTTC	CASSQWEGWYEQYF
TRBD2	TRBV6-4	-	TRBJ2-3	TGTGCCAGCAGTGAGTGGGAGGGAGTCACCACAGATACGCAGTATTTT	CASSEWEGVTTDTQYF
-	TRBV7-7	-	TRBJ2-7	TGTGCCAGCAGCACCTACAGGGCTAAGTGGACCTACGAGCAGTACTTC	CASSTYRAKWTYEQYF
-	TRBV11-2	-	TRBJ1-3	TGTGCCAGCAGCCGAAGATCGGTCCCTGGAAACACCATATATTTT	CASSRRSVPGNTIYF
TRBD2	TRBV13	-	TRBJ2-1	TGTGCCAGCAGCTTAGGCCTAATAGCGGGAGGCCTCGCTTCTAATGAGCAGTTCTTC	CASSLGLIAGGLASNEQFF
-	TRBV12-5	-	TRBJ2-4	TGTGCTAGTGGTTTGTCAATTGTAGACTTAGCCAAAAACATTCAGTACTTC	CASGLSIVDLAKNIQYF
TRBD1	TRBV27	-	TRBJ1-5	TGTGCCAGCAGCGGACAGGGGGCCCGTCAGCCCCAGCATTTT	CASSGQGARQPQHF
TRBD1	TRBV4-1	-	TRBJ1-2	TGCGCCAGCAGCGGCCGGGACAGGGGGCATGGCTACACCTTC	CASSGRDRGHGYTF
TRBD2	TRBV5-4	-	TRBJ2-7	TGTGCCAGCAGCTTGGGACTAGCGGAATACGAGCAGTACTTC	CASSLGLAEYEQYF
TRBD2	TRBV2	-	TRBJ2-7	TGTGCCAGCACCAAGGGACTATTAGCCTACGAGCAGTACTTC	CASTKGLLAYEQYF
-	TRBV7-9	-	TRBJ1-4	TGTTCCAGCAGCTTAGCGTCAGGAAGCGAAAAACTGTTTTTT	CSSSLASGSEKLFF
TRBD2	TRBV4-1	-	TRBJ2-4	TGCGCCAGCAGCACGGCGGGGGGCTACAAAAACATTCAGTACTTC	CASSTAGGYKNIQYF
TRBD2	TRBV29-1	few	TRBJ2-7	TGCAGCGTTGCTAGCGGCGCCTACGAGCAGTACTTC	CSVASGAYEQYF
-	TRBV9	-	TRBJ1-1	TGTGCCAGCAGCGTAGACAGCACAGCCATGAACACTGAAGCTTTCTTT	CASSVDSTAMNTEAFF
TRBD2	TRBV2	-	TRBJ2-3	TGTGCCAGCAGTACTCCGAGGACTAGCGGGAGGGCCCGGTATTTT	CASSTPRTSGRARYF
TRBD2	TRBV9	-	TRBJ2-3	TGTGCCAGCAGCACAACTAGCGGGAGGGGCACAGATACGCAGTATTTT	CASSTTSGRGTDTQYF
-	TRBV2	-	TRBJ1-1	TGTGCCAGCACATCCCTGAGCGGGGCCGACACTGAAGCTTTCTTT	CASTSLSGADTEAFF
-	TRBV30	-	TRBJ1-6	TGTGCCTGGAGTCCGGGTATTAATTCACCCCTCCACTTT	CAWSPGINSPLHF
TRBD2	TRBV5-1	once	TRBJ2-3	TGCGCCAGCCGAGGGACTAGCGGGGGGCGGACAGATACGCAGTATTTT	CASRGTSGGRTDTQYF
-	TRBV7-3	-	TRBJ1-2	TGTGCCAGCAGCTTATCCCCTCCGAACAGGGTTTATGGCTACACCTTC	CASSLSPPNRVYGYTF
-	TRBV5-1	-	TRBJ1-1	TGCGCCAGCAGCGTCCAGGGGCACACTGAAGCTTTCTTT	CASSVQGHTEAFF
-	TRBV2	-	TRBJ1-5	TGTGCCAGCAGTGAAGCTGGGGGCCGACAGCCCCAGCATTTT	CASSEAGGRQPQHF
TRBD1	TRBV20-1	-	TRBJ2-3	TGCAGTGCTGCCCGACAGGGGTTTCAGTATTTT	CSAARQGFQYF
TRBD2	TRBV9	-	TRBJ2-7	TGTGCCAGCAGCGCGGGGGGTTACGAGCAGTACTTC	CASSAGGYEQYF
TRBD1	TRBV6-4	-	TRBJ2-7	TGTTTTAGGGACAGGGGCATCTACGAGCAGTACTTC	CFRDRGIYEQYF
-	TRBV15	-	TRBJ1-1	TGTGCCACCAGCAGAGGGGGAGGGGCGCGGAACACTGAAGCTTTCTTT	CATSRGGGARNTEAFF
-	TRBV6-6	-	TRBJ1-2	TGTGCCAGCAGCGCCCAGAACTATGGCTACACCTTC	CASSAQNYGYTF
TRBD1	TRBV6-1	-	TRBJ2-7	TGTGCCAGCAGCGGGCAAGGGGGCCTGGGGGAGCAGTACTTC	CASSGQGGLGEQYF
TRBD1	TRBV18	-	TRBJ1-5	TGTGCCAGCTCACTGGGACAGGGGGCTCGCAATCAGCCCCAGCATTTT	CASSLGQGARNQPQHF
TRBD1	TRBV5-1	-	TRBJ1-5	TGCGCCAGCAGCTTGGGGACAGGGGGGAATCAGCCCCAGCATTTT	CASSLGTGGNQPQHF
-	TRBV19	once	TRBJ2-3	TGTGCCAGTAAGGAGGGCCTCAGCACAGATACGCAGTATTTT	CASKEGLSTDTQYF
-	TRBV2	-	TRBJ2-7	TGTGCCAGCAGGGGTAGGGGGGGGAGTTGGCAGCAGTACTTC	CASRGRGGSWQQYF
-	TRBV25-1	once	TRBJ1-2	TGTGCCAGTAAACAGGGAATGGATGGCTACACCTTC	CASKQGMDGYTF
-	TRBV19	-	TRBJ1-6	TGTGCCAGTAGTAAACAGGGTAATTCACCCCTCCACTTT	CASSKQGNSPLHF
TRBD1	TRBV19	-	TRBJ1-4	TGTGCCAGTAGTATAGATCCCGGACAGGGTTACGAAAAACTGTTTTTT	CASSIDPGQGYEKLFF
-	TRBV9	-	TRBJ1-3	TGTGCCAGCAGCGTAGAAGGGGCTGGAAACACCATATATTTT	CASSVEGAGNTIYF
-	TRBV5-4	once	TRBJ2-7	TGTGCCAGCAGGGGGCGGGGTTGGGAGCAGTACTTC	CASRGRGWEQYF
TRBD1	TRBV7-2	-	TRBJ1-5	TGTGCCAGCAGCTGGACAGGGACAGAGGCTGGCAATCAGCCCCAGCATTTT	CASSWTGTEAGNQPQHF
TRBD2	TRBV25-1	-	TRBJ2-1	TGTGCCAGCAGTGACAGGCGGGGGGGCTCCTACAATGAGCAGTTCTTC	CASSDRRGGSYNEQFF
TRBD1	TRBV6-6	-	TRBJ1-1	TGTGCCAGCAGAACTAAGCCGGGACAGACGAACACTGAAGCTTTCTTT	CASRTKPGQTNTEAFF
TRBD2	TRBV5-1	-	TRBJ2-1	TGCGCCAGCAGCTGGGGACTAGGAATTGGTGAGCAGTTCTTC	CASSWGLGIGEQFF
TRBD1	TRBV5-1	-	TRBJ1-2	TGCGCCAGCAGCTCGGGACAGGGAGGAGGCTACACCTTC	CASSSGQGGGYTF
-	TRBV9	-	TRBJ1-1	TGTGCCAGCAGCCCAGTACTGGGAGGGGCGACGAACACTGAAGCTTTCTTT	CASSPVLGGATNTEAFF
TRBD2	TRBV15	-	TRBJ2-3	TGTGCCACCAGCAGTGTGTTAGCGGGGTCGCAGTATTTT	CATSSVLAGSQYF
-	TRBV4-3	-	TRBJ1-6	TGCGCCAGCAGCCAGCTGCCTGGGACAAGAAATAATTCACCCCTCCACTTT	CASSQLPGTRNNSPLHF
-	TRBV30	-	TRBJ1-4	TGTGCCTGCACTCCAGGGGCGAATAATGAAAAACTGTTTTTT	CACTPGANNEKLFF
-	TRBV10-3	-	TRBJ2-1	TGTGCCATCAGTGAACTAGCTCAGAATGAGCAGTTCTTC	CAISELAQNEQFF
TRBD2	TRBV2	-	TRBJ2-5	TGTGCCAGCAGTGTTAAGCGGGGGGGAGAGACCCAGTACTTC	CASSVKRGGETQYF
-	TRBV7-9	-	TRBJ2-7	TGTGCCAGCAGCTTAGTCCCGGACAACCCGTACGAGCAGTACTTC	CASSLVPDNPYEQYF